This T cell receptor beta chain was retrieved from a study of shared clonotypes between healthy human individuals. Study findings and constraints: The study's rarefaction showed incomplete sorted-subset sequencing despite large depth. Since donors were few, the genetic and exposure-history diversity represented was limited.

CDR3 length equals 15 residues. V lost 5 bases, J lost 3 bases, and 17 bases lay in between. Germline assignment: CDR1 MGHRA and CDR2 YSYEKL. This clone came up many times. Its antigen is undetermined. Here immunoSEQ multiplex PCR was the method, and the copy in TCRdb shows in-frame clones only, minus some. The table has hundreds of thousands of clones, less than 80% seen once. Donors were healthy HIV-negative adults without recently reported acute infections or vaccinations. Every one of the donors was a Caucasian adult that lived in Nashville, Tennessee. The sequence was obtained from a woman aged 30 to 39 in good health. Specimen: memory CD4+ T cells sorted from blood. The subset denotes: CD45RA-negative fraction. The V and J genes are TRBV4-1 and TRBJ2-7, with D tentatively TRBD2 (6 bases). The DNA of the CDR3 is TGCGCCAGCAGCTCAATACGGGACTCTTACTACGAGCAGTACTTC. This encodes CASSSIRDSYYEQYF.